The sequence of this T cell receptor (beta chain) was determined in a study of blood T cell repertoires in COVID-19. TCRdb's copy holds only in-frame clones and misses some; the assay was immunoSEQ multiplex PCR. The table has around 150,000 clones, 80% to 90% seen once. This clonotype was obtained from a woman aged 50 to 60 with acute COVID-19. Source material: PBMCs or T cells enriched from blood (not recorded which).

CDR3 sequence reads: CASSQDIGKSLYNEQFF. CDR3 coding DNA: TGCGCCAGCAGCCAAGATATCGGGAAGTCCTTATACAATGAGCAGTTCTTC. This chain connects TRBV4-3 to TRBJ2-1; tentatively, D is TRBD2 (5 bases). The germline V and J ends were trimmed by 0 bases and 4 bases, with 16 bases remaining between them. In germline, CDR1 is LGHNA, CDR2 YSLEER. The length of the CDR3 is 17 residues.